This TCR beta chain was sequenced during a study of blood T cells in healthy people across ages. The CDR3 has 17 amino acids. Germline V gives CDR1 MNHEY, CDR2 SVGAGI. J lost 4 bases, V lost 4 bases, and 14 bases had no gene match. Donors gave 8 to 10 milliliters of peripheral blood apiece. Next came a second PCR, run for about 6 to 12 cycles, which used a sample-barcoded 5' primer along with a J-beta primer mix. One entry per CDR3 protein, called by TCRdb with MiXCR from the 5' RACE reads. The top ten hold roughly 17% of the sample, which has hundreds of thousands of distinct CDR3 sequences, roughly 26% seen once.

The genes are TRBV6-5 and TRBJ2-3; 7 bases map to TRBD2. Sequences were obtained from blood. The clonotype originates from an elderly woman in good health. CDR3 coding DNA: TGTGCCAGCAGTTCCTCGGGACGAGCGGGGAAAGCAGATACGCAGTATTTT. It yields the protein CASSSSGRAGKADTQYF.